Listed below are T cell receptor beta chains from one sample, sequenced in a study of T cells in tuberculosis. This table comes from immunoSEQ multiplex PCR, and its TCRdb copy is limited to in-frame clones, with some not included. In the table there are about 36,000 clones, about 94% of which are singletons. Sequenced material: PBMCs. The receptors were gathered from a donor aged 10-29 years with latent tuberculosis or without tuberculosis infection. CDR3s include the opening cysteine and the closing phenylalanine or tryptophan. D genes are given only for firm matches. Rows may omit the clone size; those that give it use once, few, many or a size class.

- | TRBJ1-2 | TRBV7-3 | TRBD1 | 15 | CASSLPGGSNYGYTF | TGTGCCAGCAGCTTACCAGGGGGCTCCAACTATGGCTACACCTTC
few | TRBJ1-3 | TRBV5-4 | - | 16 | CASSYTGMVRGNTIYF | TGTGCCAGCAGTTATACCGGTATGGTGAGGGGAAACACCATATATTTT
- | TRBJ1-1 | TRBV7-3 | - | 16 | CASSLGPREGNAEAFF | TGTGCCAGCAGCTTGGGCCCCCGGGAGGGGAACGCTGAAGCTTTCTTT
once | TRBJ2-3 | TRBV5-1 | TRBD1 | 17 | CASSLGRTGSATDTQYF | TGCGCCAGCAGCTTGGGACGGACAGGGTCCGCCACAGATACGCAGTATTTT
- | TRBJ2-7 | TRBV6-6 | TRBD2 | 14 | CASSRTGTSDEQYF | TGTGCCAGCAGTCGAACCGGGACTAGCGACGAGCAGTACTTC
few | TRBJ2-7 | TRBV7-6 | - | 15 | CASSLGAGQSYEQYF | TGTGCCAGCAGCTTAGGGGCAGGCCAATCCTACGAGCAGTACTTC
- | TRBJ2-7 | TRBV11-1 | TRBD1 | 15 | CASSLAQQGSGEQYF | TGTGCCAGCAGCTTAGCGCAACAGGGGAGCGGCGAGCAGTACTTC
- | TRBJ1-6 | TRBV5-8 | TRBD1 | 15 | CASSFGQGRNSPLHF | TGTGCCAGCAGCTTCGGACAGGGAAGAAATTCACCCCTCCACTTT
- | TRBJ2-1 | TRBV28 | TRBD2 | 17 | CASSVTPGTSVGNEQFF | TGTGCCAGCAGTGTGACCCCCGGGACTAGCGTCGGCAATGAGCAGTTCTTC
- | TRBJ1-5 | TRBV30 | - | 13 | CAWSKQANQPQHF | TGTGCCTGGAGTAAACAGGCGAATCAGCCCCAGCATTTT
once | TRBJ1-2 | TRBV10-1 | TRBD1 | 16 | CASSEFGQGGNYGYTF | TGCGCCAGCAGTGAATTCGGACAGGGTGGCAATTATGGCTACACCTTC
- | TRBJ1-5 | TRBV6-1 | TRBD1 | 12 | CASGQGGQPQHF | TGTGCCAGCGGACAGGGCGGTCAGCCCCAGCATTTT
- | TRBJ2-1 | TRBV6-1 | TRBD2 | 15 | CASSESSGGYNEQFF | TGTGCCAGCAGTGAAAGTAGCGGGGGATACAATGAGCAGTTCTTC
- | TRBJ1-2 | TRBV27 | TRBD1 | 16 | CASTSQQGPRNYGYTF | TGTGCCAGCACCTCTCAACAGGGGCCCAGGAACTATGGCTACACCTTC
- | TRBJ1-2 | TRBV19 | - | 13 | CASSILAGEGYTF | TGTGCCAGTAGTATATTGGCAGGGGAGGGCTACACCTTC
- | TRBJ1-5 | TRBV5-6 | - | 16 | CASSLAFGLSNQPQHF | TGTGCCAGCAGCTTGGCATTTGGGCTTAGCAATCAGCCCCAGCATTTT
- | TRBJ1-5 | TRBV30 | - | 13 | CAWSVRGGRAQHF | TGTGCCTGGAGTGTACGTGGGGGCCGAGCCCAGCATTTT
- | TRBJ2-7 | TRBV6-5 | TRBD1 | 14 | CASSYGTGGYEQYF | TGTGCCAGCAGTTACGGGACAGGGGGCTACGAGCAGTACTTC
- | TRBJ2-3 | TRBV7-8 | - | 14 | CASSLALSTDTQYF | TGTGCCAGCAGCTTAGCCTTGTCCACAGATACGCAGTATTTT
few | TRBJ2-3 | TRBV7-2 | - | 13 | CASSLSWQGMQYF | TGTGCCAGCAGCTTAAGTTGGCAGGGGATGCAGTATTTT
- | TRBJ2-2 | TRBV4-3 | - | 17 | CASSRYIFRANTGELFF | TGCGCCAGCAGCCGGTACATTTTTCGGGCGAACACCGGGGAGCTGTTTTTT
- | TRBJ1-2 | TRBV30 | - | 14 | CAWSVRRAWSGYTF | TGTGCCTGGAGTGTACGGAGGGCCTGGAGTGGCTACACCTTC
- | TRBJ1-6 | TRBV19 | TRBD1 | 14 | CASSFGQVNSPLHF | TGTGCCAGTAGTTTTGGACAGGTCAATTCACCCCTCCACTTT
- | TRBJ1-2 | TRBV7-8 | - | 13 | CASSTTVYGGYTF | TGTGCCAGCAGCACGACAGTGTATGGTGGCTACACCTTC
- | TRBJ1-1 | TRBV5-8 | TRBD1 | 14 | CASSLRDRGSEAFF | TGTGCCAGCAGCTTGCGGGACAGGGGGTCTGAAGCTTTCTTT
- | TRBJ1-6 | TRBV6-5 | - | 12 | CAVRGFNSPLHF | TGTGCCGTCAGGGGATTTAATTCACCCCTCCACTTT
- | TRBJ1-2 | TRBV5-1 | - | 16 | CASSLVGVGRGYGYTF | TGCGCCAGCAGCTTGGTGGGCGTCGGTCGTGGCTATGGCTACACCTTC
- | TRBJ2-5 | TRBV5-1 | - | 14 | CASSFGGLQETQYF | TGCGCCAGCAGCTTCGGGGGGCTACAAGAGACCCAGTACTTC
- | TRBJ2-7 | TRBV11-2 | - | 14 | CASSLALKSYEQYF | TGTGCCAGCAGCTTAGCCCTAAAAAGCTACGAGCAGTACTTC
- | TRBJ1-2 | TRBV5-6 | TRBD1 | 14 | CASRPGQGGYGYTF | TGTGCCAGCAGGCCGGGACAGGGGGGTTATGGCTACACCTTC
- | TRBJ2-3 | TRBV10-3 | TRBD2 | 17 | CAISEGLAGGLTDTQYF | TGTGCCATCAGTGAAGGGCTAGCGGGGGGGCTTACAGATACGCAGTATTTT
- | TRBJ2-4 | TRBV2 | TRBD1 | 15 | CASMWGQGAKNIQYF | TGTGCCAGCATGTGGGGACAGGGGGCAAAAAACATTCAGTACTTC
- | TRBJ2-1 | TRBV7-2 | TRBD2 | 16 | CASSPRLAGTLNEQFF | TGTGCCAGCAGCCCCCGGCTAGCGGGGACCCTCAATGAGCAGTTCTTC
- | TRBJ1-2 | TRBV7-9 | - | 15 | CASSSSTGANYGYTF | TGTGCCAGCAGCTCCTCGACAGGCGCAAACTATGGCTACACCTTC
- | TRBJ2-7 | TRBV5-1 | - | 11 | CASSYRDEQYF | TGCGCCAGCAGCTACAGGGACGAGCAGTACTTC
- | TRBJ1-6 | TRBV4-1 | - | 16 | CASSQDKGGGYSPLHF | TGCGCCAGCAGCCAAGATAAGGGAGGAGGTTATTCACCCCTCCACTTT
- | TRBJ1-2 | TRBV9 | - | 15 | CASSVGDTHNYGYTF | TGTGCCAGCAGCGTAGGGGACACTCATAACTATGGCTACACCTTC
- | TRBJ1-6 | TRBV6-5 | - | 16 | CASSSGAPPRGSPLHF | TGTGCCAGCAGTTCTGGGGCACCACCCAGGGGATCACCCCTCCACTTT
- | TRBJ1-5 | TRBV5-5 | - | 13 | CASSSGLLQPQHF | TGTGCCAGCAGCTCGGGGTTACTTCAGCCCCAGCATTTT
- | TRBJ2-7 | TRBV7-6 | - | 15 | CASSRRGGASYEQYF | TGTGCCAGCAGCCGAAGGGGGGGGGCCTCCTACGAGCAGTACTTC
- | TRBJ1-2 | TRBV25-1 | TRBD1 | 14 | CASSEYTGVDGYTF | TGTGCCAGCAGTGAATATACAGGGGTTGATGGCTACACCTTC
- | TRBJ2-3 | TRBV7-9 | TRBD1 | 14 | CASSFTGDTDTQYF | TGTGCCAGCAGCTTTACAGGGGACACAGATACGCAGTATTTT
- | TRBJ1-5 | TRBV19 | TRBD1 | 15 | CASSKGQGSNQPQHF | TGTGCCAGTAGTAAGGGACAGGGCTCCAATCAGCCCCAGCATTTT
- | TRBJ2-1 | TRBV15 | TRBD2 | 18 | CATSRDSGAGGTYNEQFF | TGTGCCACCAGCAGAGACAGCGGAGCGGGGGGCACCTACAATGAGCAGTTCTTC
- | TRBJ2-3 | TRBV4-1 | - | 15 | CASSPSAGSTDTQYF | TGCGCCAGCAGCCCCTCGGCGGGGTCCACAGATACGCAGTATTTT
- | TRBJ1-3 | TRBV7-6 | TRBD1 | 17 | CASSSFSTGGRGNTIYF | TGTGCCAGCAGCTCCTTTTCGACAGGGGGTAGGGGAAACACCATATATTTT
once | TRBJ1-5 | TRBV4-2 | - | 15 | CASSRNQGVNQPQHF | TGTGCCAGCAGCCGGAATCAAGGGGTGAATCAGCCCCAGCATTTT